This T cell receptor (beta chain) was identified during a study of CD8 T cells in ankylosing spondylitis. This clonotype was seen only a few times. Its target is not known. Notes on the study in general: Disease-linked clones displayed a CD8+ phenotype and appeared relatively rarely in peripheral blood. Reports say disease-linked clones showed up significantly more in matched ankylosing spondylitis synovial fluid.

Libraries for TCR beta were made by quantitative 5'-RACE with molecular barcodes. TCRdb reprocessed the 5' RACE reads with MiXCR, giving one entry per CDR3 protein. The sample lists some 37,000 distinct CDR3 sequences, 8% to 13% seen once, with 20% to 25% in the top ten. The V end was cut by 0 bases, the J end by 0 bases, with 4 bases between. Germline V gives CDR1 KGHDR, CDR2 SFDVKD. The CDR3 covers 14 residues. Specimen: synovial fluid, either unsorted or a sorted T cell fraction (not recorded which). J is TRBJ1-2 and V is TRBV24-1; no definite D call. The sequence came from a male donor with ankylosing spondylitis. The CDR3 bases are TGTGCCACCAGTGATTTGGGTACTAACTATGGCTACACCTTC. Translation: CATSDLGTNYGYTF.